The 22 T cell receptor beta chains below were found in one sample sequenced in a study of blood T cell repertoires in COVID-19. Data came from immunoSEQ multiplex PCR; TCRdb stores just in-frame clones and leaves some out. The data hold 140,000 to 150,000 clones, with 88% observed a single time. The sequenced sample was peripheral blood. Receptor source: a woman between 45 and 60 years old with acute or convalescent COVID-19.

The V and J genes are TRBV10-3 and TRBJ1-4; 11 bases map to TRBD1. Trimming removed 10 bases from V and 6 bases from J; junction bases left unmatched: 1. The CDR3 covers 12 residues. CDR1 and CDR2 from the germline V gene are ENHRY and SYGVKD. CDR3 region: CATGQGDEKLFF. CDR3 sequence (DNA): TGTGCCACGGGACAGGGGGATGAAAAACTGTTTTTT.

The chain recombines TRBV6-5 with TRBJ2-1; TRBD2 is a possible D gene (5 bases). The CDR3 loop spans 13 amino acids. Trimming pared 7 bases from V and 1 base from J, leaving 8 bases between. Germline lookup yields CDR1 MNHEY and CDR2 SVGAGI. The CDR3 region is CASIRGSYNEQFF. CDR3 coding DNA: TGTGCCAGCATCCGGGGTTCCTACAATGAGCAGTTCTTC.

V is TRBV4-2 and J is TRBJ2-2, with 7 bases matching TRBD2. The CDR3 has 18 amino acids. V trimming: 0 bases; J trimming: 6 bases; junction bases outside the gene matches: 13. Germline V gives CDR1 LGHNA, CDR2 YNFKEQ. Written as DNA, the CDR3 is TGTGCCAGCAGCCAAGATCTTCGAGCGGGGACCCACCCCGGGGAGCTGTTTTTT. Protein sequence: CASSQDLRAGTHPGELFF.

Only a few counts were recorded for this clone. This may stem from a read error, because a much larger clone lies one nucleotide away. The CDR3 DNA reads TGTGCCAGCAGCCGGACAGGGAACACTGAAGCTTTCTTT. It yields the protein CASSRTGNTEAFF. The chain uses TRBV5-4 and TRBJ1-1; 7 nucleotides line up with TRBD1. Looked up from germline, CDR1 is SGHNT and CDR2 is YYREEE (reference sequence). The CDR3 consists of 13 residues. V trimming: 4 bases; J trimming: 1 base; junction bases outside the gene matches: 1.

The chain couples TRBV14 to TRBJ2-6; 8 bases match TRBD2. Germline V gives CDR1 SGHDN, CDR2 FVKESK. The CDR3 extends over 17 amino acids. The junction had 5 bases not matched to a gene; V was cut back by 4 bases and J by 0 bases. The CDR3 DNA reads as TGTGCCAGCAGCCCCCGGGAGGGGATCTCTGGGGCCAACGTCCTGACTTTC. Protein sequence: CASSPREGISGANVLTF.

In this sample, this clone turned up once. The chain couples TRBV5-8 to TRBJ1-1, with 9 positions matching TRBD1. The junction had 5 bases not matched to a gene; V was cut back by 1 base and J by 4 bases. The CDR3 length is 15 residues. The germline V gene has CDR1 SGHTS and CDR2 YDEGEE. The CDR3 loop is CASSLLTGGGTEAFF. CDR3 nucleotides: TGTGCCAGCAGCTTGCTGACAGGGGGGGGCACTGAAGCTTTCTTT.

This clone was seen just once. This chain joins TRBV19 and TRBJ2-1, with a possible D match to TRBD2 (5 bases). Looked up from germline, CDR1 is LNHDA and CDR2 is SQIVND (reference sequence). V lost 4 bases, J lost 8 bases, and 18 bases lay in between. The CDR3 length is 15 residues. The CDR3 DNA is TGTGCCAGTAGTACCCGGGATCTCCCGACGGATGAGCAGTTCTTC. This translates into CASSTRDLPTDEQFF.

The chain employs TRBV5-6 and TRBJ1-6; no firm D call. The germline V gene encodes CDR1 SGHDT and CDR2 YYEEEE. The ends were cut back, 4 bases at V and 0 bases at J, with 14 bases in the middle. The CDR3 spans 17 residues. CDR3 protein: CASSLKLGSSYNSPLHF. CDR3 DNA sequence: TGTGCCAGCAGCCTGAAACTCGGTAGCTCCTATAATTCACCCCTCCACTTT.

The chain joins TRBV29-1 to TRBJ1-2; D ambiguous. The CDR3 contains 14 residues. Germline V gives CDR1 SQVTM, CDR2 ANQGSEA. The V end was cut by 5 bases, the J end by 2 bases, with 15 bases between. The CDR3 nucleotides read TGCAGCGTTTCGTACAGAGAAGGAAACTATGGCTACACCTTC. As protein: CSVSYREGNYGYTF.

This clone was picked up a small number of times. In the same sample, other DNA sequences code for this CDR3. The chain joins TRBV2 to TRBJ2-7, with TRBD1 matching over 7 bases. Germline trimming cut 1 base from V and 3 bases from J; bases unmatched to any gene: 3. Germline V gives CDR1 SNHLY, CDR2 FYNNEI. CDR3 length: 14 amino acids. The CDR3 loop is CASSEGTGYYEQYF. In DNA, the CDR3 is TGTGCCAGCAGTGAAGGGACAGGATACTACGAGCAGTACTTC.

The chain employs TRBV29-1 and TRBJ2-7; D remains unclear. The CDR3 extends over 15 amino acids. Looked up from germline, CDR1 is SQVTM and CDR2 is ANQGSEA. The ends were cut back, 3 bases at V and 0 bases at J, with 15 bases in the middle. The DNA for the CDR3 is TGCAGCGTTGATTATGGTGGGTCGGGCTCCTACGAGCAGTACTTC. Protein product: CSVDYGGSGSYEQYF.

The chain joins TRBV6-5 to TRBJ1-6; tentative D call: TRBD1 (5 bases). The germline V gene has CDR1 MNHEY and CDR2 SVGAGI. This CDR3 has 12 amino acids. V was clipped by 8 bases and J by 4 bases, with 6 bases between them. DNA of the CDR3: TGTGCCAGCCGACAGTATAATTCACCCCTCCACTTT. The encoded protein is CASRQYNSPLHF.

V usage is TRBV24-1 and J usage is TRBJ2-7, with D unresolved. The germline V and J ends were trimmed by 4 bases and 0 bases, with 9 bases remaining between them. There are 14 residues in the CDR3. Per the germline V gene, CDR1 is KGHDR and CDR2 is SFDVKD. As DNA, the CDR3 is TGTGCCACCAGTGACCCAAGGAGCTCCTACGAGCAGTACTTC. Translating it yields CATSDPRSSYEQYF.

The rearrangement uses TRBV6-5 and TRBJ1-1; D possibly corresponds to TRBD1 (5 bases). Germline CDR1 and CDR2: MNHEY and SVGAGI. CDR3 length: 14 amino acids. The V and J ends lost 6 bases and 3 bases respectively, with 14 bases between them. The CDR3 loop reads CASRQAGRDTEAFF. The DNA for the CDR3 is TGTGCCAGCAGGCAGGCAGGGAGGGACACTGAAGCTTTCTTT.

The chain employs TRBV3-1 (or the pseudogene TRBV3-2) and TRBJ1-6; no definite D call. The CDR3 runs to 15 residues. The ends were cut back, 0 bases at V and 8 bases at J, with 11 bases in the middle. CDR1 LGHDT and CDR2 YNNKEL come from the germline V gene (reference sequence). CDR3 protein: CASSQEGSGHSPLHF. CDR3 DNA sequence: TGTGCCAGCAGCCAAGAGGGGAGCGGGCATTCACCCCTCCACTTT.

This clone was recorded only once. This chain joins TRBV5-4 and TRBJ1-5; possible D gene TRBD1, 5 bases. Trimming left V 4 bases short and J 3 bases short, with 11 bases between. CDR1 and CDR2 from the germline V gene are SGHNT and YYREEE (reference sequence). This CDR3 comprises 14 residues. DNA of the CDR3: TGTGCCAGCAGCGCGGGACCGGTCAATCAGCCCCAGCATTTT. As protein: CASSAGPVNQPQHF.

V and J are TRBV28 and TRBJ2-1, with D perhaps matching TRBD2 (5 bases). This CDR3 comprises 16 residues. Germline V gene lookup returns CDR1 MDHEN and CDR2 SYDVKM. Trimming cost V 2 bases and J 5 bases, with 16 bases left between them. The CDR3 DNA reads as TGTGCCAGCAGTTTAGTAGTGGGAGCTCGCGACAATGAGCAGTTCTTC. It is translated as CASSLVVGARDNEQFF. Full variable domain (outside the CDR3, taken from reference TRBV28 and TRBJ2-1): DVKVTQSSRYLVKRTGEKVFLECVQDMDHENMFWYRQDPGLGLRLIYFSYDVKMKEKGDIPEGYSVSREKKERFSLILESASTNQTSMYLCASSLVVGARDNEQFFGPGTRLTVL.

CDR3 sequence (DNA): TGCAGCTCCGGGACAGGGGGCCATAGCTCCTACAATGAGCAGTTCTTC. Protein: CSSGTGGHSSYNEQFF. This chain links TRBV29-1 with TRBJ2-1, with 12 positions matching TRBD1. Per germline, CDR1 SQVTM and CDR2 ANQGSEA. Germline trimming cut 8 bases from V and 0 bases from J; bases unmatched to any gene: 8. The CDR3 consists of 16 residues.

J is TRBJ2-3 and V is TRBV6-5; TRBD2 aligns across 8 bases. V shed 10 bases, J shed 0 bases, and the junction held 6 bases outside the gene matches. Per the germline V gene, CDR1 is MNHEY and CDR2 is SVGAGI. CDR3 length: 14 residues. The chain's CDR3 is CATVAGLSTDTQYF. CDR3 sequence (DNA): TGTGCCACCGTAGCGGGACTAAGCACAGATACGCAGTATTTT.

The chain joins TRBV15 to TRBJ1-1; a possible D gene is TRBD1 (6 bases). Trimming shortened V by 7 bases and J by 4 bases, and 16 bases separated the two germline ends. Per germline, CDR1 LNHNV and CDR2 YYDKDF (reference sequence). The CDR3 has 14 residues. CDR3 amino acids: CATTSQGSGTEAFF. The DNA of the CDR3 is TGTGCCACCACCTCACAGGGATCTGGCACTGAAGCTTTCTTT.

The V and J genes are TRBV6-1 and TRBJ1-1; no reliable D call. Germline V gene lookup returns CDR1 MNHNS and CDR2 SASEGT. There are 14 residues in the CDR3. V dropped 0 bases and J dropped 10 bases, with 15 bases sitting between them. The CDR3 sequence is CASSEALGRLGAFF. For the CDR3, the DNA is TGTGCCAGCAGTGAAGCGCTAGGGAGGCTTGGAGCTTTCTTT.

J is TRBJ1-2 and V is TRBV6-5; D may be TRBD1 (5 bases). Germline V gene lookup returns CDR1 MNHEY and CDR2 SVGAGI. This CDR3 contains 15 residues. Trimming cost V 2 bases and J 3 bases, with 13 bases left between them. CDR3 DNA sequence: TGTGCCAGCAGTTACGATAGGGGCGACGACTATGGCTACACCTTC. Translating gives CASSYDRGDDYGYTF.